The 30 T cell receptor beta chains below come from one sample, sequenced in a study of T-cell memory formation after mild COVID-19. TCRdb re-called the 5' RACE reads with MiXCR, one entry per CDR3 protein. There are about 110,000 distinct CDR3 sequences in the sample; roughly 14% occur only once, and under 45% lies in the top ten. Sequenced input: PBMCs or a T cell subset sorted from them (not recorded which). The receptors were sampled from a man aged 18 to 30 who had mild COVID-19 (a few samples of this study predate the infection). Cell type and time point are not known.

CDR3 region: CASSRTGVLSTGELFF. The CDR3 DNA follows: TGTGCCAGCAGTCGGACAGGGGTTTTATCCACCGGGGAGCTGTTTTTT. This rearrangement joins TRBV6-5 to TRBJ2-2, with 9 bases lining up with TRBD1. CDR3 length: 16 residues. V dropped 5 bases and J dropped 4; count of bases not matched to a gene: 8. Germline CDR1 and CDR2: MNHEY and SVGAGI.

J is TRBJ2-1 and V is TRBV20-1; possibly TRBD2 for D (7 bases). The CDR3 has 14 residues. Trimming removed 4 bases from V and 5 bases from J, with 15 bases in between. Germline V lookup: CDR1 DFQATT, CDR2 SNEGSKA (reference sequence). The CDR3 loop is CSAMGGDINNEQFF. The CDR3 DNA sequence: TGCAGTGCTATGGGGGGGGACATTAACAATGAGCAGTTCTTC.

This clonotype was recorded a few times. V usage is TRBV4-2 and J usage is TRBJ2-1; D is unresolved. V lost 0 bases and J lost 0, with 9 bases in between. Germline V gene data show CDR1 as LGHNA and CDR2 as YNFKEQ. This CDR3 has 16 amino acids. The CDR3 nucleotides are TGTGCCAGCAGCCAAGAAGACAAAAGCTCCTACAATGAGCAGTTCTTC. Amino acid sequence: CASSQEDKSSYNEQFF.

The V gene is TRBV12-3 or TRBV12-4, the J gene TRBJ2-3, with 11 bases fitting TRBD2. The CDR3 sequence is 16 residues long. With V trimmed by 7 bases and J by 4 bases, 10 bases remained unmatched. CDR3 bases: TGTGCCAGCACTCCCACTAGCGGGGGTTTCGCAGATACGCAGTATTTT. The encoded protein is CASTPTSGGFADTQYF.

The chain recombines TRBV5-1 with TRBJ2-7, with D possibly being TRBD1 (6 bases). Germline V gene lookup returns CDR1 SGHRS and CDR2 YFSETQ. The CDR3 sequence is 13 residues long. Trimming shortened V by 1 base and J by 5 bases, and 10 bases separated the two germline ends. The CDR3: CASSLSGAHEQYV. The DNA of the CDR3 is TGCGCCAGCAGCTTGTCAGGGGCACACGAGCAGTACGTC.

In DNA form, the CDR3 reads TGTGCCAGCAGCTTACCGGCGTCAGCGGGGACCCGTCTTGTCGGATCCTACAATGAGCAGTTCTTC. Its protein product is CASSLPASAGTRLVGSYNEQFF. The V gene is TRBV7-9, the J gene TRBJ2-1, with 7 positions matching TRBD2. The CDR3 totals 22 residues. Germline CDR1 reads SEHNR; CDR2 reads FQNEAQ (reference sequence). Trimming cost V 2 bases and J 1 base; bases outside gene matches: 23.

This clonotype has at least ten counts. The chain has TRBV7-9 and TRBJ1-4; D uncertain. CDR1 and CDR2 from the germline V gene are SEHNR and FQNEAQ (reference sequence). Trimming shortened V by 0 bases and J by 6 bases, and 11 bases separated the two germline ends. The CDR3 runs to 15 residues. CDR3 in amino acids: CASSLAIAGYEKLFF. The CDR3 DNA reads as TGTGCCAGCAGCTTAGCAATTGCAGGATATGAAAAACTGTTTTTT. Variable domain in full (rest from reference TRBV7-9 and TRBJ1-4): DTGVSQNPRHKITKRGQNVTFRCDPISEHNRLYWYRQTLGQGPEFLTYFQNEAQLEKSRLLSDRFSAERPKGSFSTLEIQRTEQGDSAMYLCASSLAIAGYEKLFFGSGTQLSVL.

The chain has TRBV20-1 and TRBJ2-2; D is unclear. Germline V gene lookup returns CDR1 DFQATT and CDR2 SNEGSKA (reference sequence). V was shortened by 3 bases and J by 9 bases, with 8 bases between the two germline ends. CDR3 size: 11 residues. For the CDR3, the DNA is TGCAGTGCTAGTGACGGACGGGAGCTGTTTTTT. Translation gives CSASDGRELFF.

This clonotype turned up a few times. The chain combines TRBV4-3 with TRBJ2-7; the match to TRBD2 covers 13 bases. Per germline, CDR1 LGHNA and CDR2 YSLEER. J gave up 2 bases and V 3 bases, and 1 base lay outside the gene matches. The CDR3 is 15 residues long. In DNA form, the CDR3 reads TGCGCCAGCAGCCACGGACTAGCGGGGGCCTACGAGCAGTACTTC. It yields the protein CASSHGLAGAYEQYF.

This clonotype has only a few counts. J is TRBJ2-3 and V is TRBV4-1, with D maybe TRBD1 (6 bases). The CDR3 is 15 residues long. The V end was cut by 1 base, the J end by 2 bases, with 10 bases between. Per the germline V gene, CDR1 is MGHRA and CDR2 is YSYEKL. CDR3 protein: CASSQGGQLTDTQYF. CDR3 coding DNA: TGCGCCAGCAGCCAAGGAGGACAGCTCACAGATACGCAGTATTTT.

This clonotype was recorded a few times. This chain links TRBV6-2 or TRBV6-3 with TRBJ2-7, with TRBD1 identical over 10 bases. The CDR3 has 16 residues. V dropped 8 bases and J dropped 3; count of bases not matched to a gene: 13. Per germline, CDR1 MNHEY and CDR2 SVGEGT. This chain's CDR3 is CASFDRGLGRDYEQYF. The CDR3 DNA follows: TGTGCCAGCTTCGACAGGGGGCTGGGCCGGGACTACGAGCAGTACTTC.

Many counts were recorded for this clonotype. V is TRBV19 and J is TRBJ2-7, with a possible D match to TRBD2 (5 bases). Germline CDR1 and CDR2: LNHDA and SQIVND (reference sequence). CDR3 length: 15 amino acids. Trimming removed 3 bases from V and 5 bases from J, with 17 bases in between. CDR3: CASSIQGWGAHEQYF. DNA for the CDR3: TGTGCCAGTAGTATCCAAGGCTGGGGAGCCCACGAGCAGTACTTC.

This clonotype has only a few counts. J is TRBJ2-5 and V is TRBV7-9; 10 bases agree with TRBD1. Unmatched junction bases numbered 4, after V lost 5 bases and J lost 4 bases. The CDR3 totals 14 residues. In germline, CDR1 is SEHNR, CDR2 FQNEAQ (reference sequence). The CDR3 DNA follows: TGTGCCAGCAGCGAGACAGGGGGCCGAGAGACCCAGTACTTC. It codes for CASSETGGRETQYF.

V and J are TRBV7-9 and TRBJ2-5; tentatively, D is TRBD1 (6 bases). CDR3 length: 13 amino acids. V lost 4 bases and J 4 bases, leaving 10 bases between the germline ends. Germline CDR1 is SEHNR and CDR2 is FQNEAQ (reference sequence). CDR3 DNA: TGTGCCAGCAGCTCCAGGGGCCCAGAGACCCAGTACTTC. It specifies CASSSRGPETQYF.

This clonotype was detected only a few times. CDR3 residues: CASSLGVTTGNTIYF. The CDR3 region has the DNA TGTGCCAGCAGCTTAGGGGTGACGACTGGAAACACCATATATTTT. The chain uses TRBV7-9 and TRBJ1-3; D remains unclear. V lost 1 base and J lost 2, with 9 bases in between. The CDR3 is made up of 15 amino acids. Per germline, CDR1 SEHNR and CDR2 FQNEAQ (reference sequence).

This clonotype was seen a handful of times. The V call is TRBV19, the J call TRBJ1-1; D remains ambiguous. Germline CDR1 and CDR2: LNHDA and SQIVND (reference sequence). The CDR3 length is 13 residues. Trimming stripped 3 bases from V and 0 bases from J, with 5 bases between. CDR3 sequence: CASSILLNTEAFF. In nucleotides, the CDR3 is TGTGCCAGTAGTATCCTCCTGAACACTGAAGCTTTCTTT.

This clonotype was recorded once. The chain recombines TRBV10-3 with TRBJ2-3, with TRBD1 matching over 7 bases. Germline trimming cut 11 bases from V and 6 bases from J; bases unmatched to any gene: 14. CDR3 length equals 14 residues. Germline V gene data show CDR1 as ENHRY and CDR2 as SYGVKD. The CDR3 sequence is CAGTGTEPQDTQYF. The CDR3 bases are TGTGCCGGCACCGGGACAGAACCACAGGATACGCAGTATTTT.

V gene TRBV9 combines with J gene TRBJ1-2; 12 nucleotides align to TRBD1. CDR3 size: 14 residues. Unmatched junction bases numbered 5, after V lost 4 bases and J lost 7 bases. Germline V gene sequence: CDR1 SGDLS, CDR2 YYNGEE. CDR3 coding DNA: TGTGCCAGCAGCTACGGGACAGGGGGCACTGGCTACACCTTC. Its translation is CASSYGTGGTGYTF.

In its sample, this clonotype was seen a few times. The rearrangement links TRBV19 to TRBJ2-1; 11 nucleotides match TRBD2. Germline CDR1 is LNHDA and CDR2 is SQIVND (reference sequence). V gave up 1 base and J gave up 15 bases; unmatched junction bases: 5. This CDR3 is 13 amino acids long. The CDR3 DNA follows: TGTGCCAGTAGTATAGTTAGCGGGGGGGCGTTGTTCTTC. Translated, it gives CASSIVSGGALFF.

The chain uses TRBV19 and TRBJ2-1; the D is unclear. The CDR3 runs 14 residues. Germline CDR1 reads LNHDA; CDR2 reads SQIVND (reference sequence). The V and J ends lost 5 bases and 0 bases respectively, with 8 bases between them. CDR3 amino acids: CASSQIDSYNEQFF. CDR3 bases: TGTGCCAGTAGTCAGATTGACTCCTACAATGAGCAGTTCTTC.

This clonotype has just a few counts. The chain links TRBV4-1 to TRBJ1-2; no reliable D call. Trimming stripped 1 base from V and 4 bases from J, with 7 bases between. CDR3 length: 13 residues. Germline loops: CDR1 MGHRA, CDR2 YSYEKL. The CDR3 loop is CASSQGPSYGYTF. The CDR3, as DNA: TGCGCCAGCAGCCAAGGCCCCTCCTATGGCTACACCTTC.

V usage is TRBV5-4 and J usage is TRBJ1-2; possible D gene TRBD1, 5 bases. CDR1 is SGHNT and CDR2 is YYREEE in the germline V gene (reference sequence). This CDR3 spans 14 amino acids. The V end lost 3 bases, the J end lost 0 bases, and 9 bases lay between the germline ends. The chain's CDR3 is CASSYGHSNYGYTF. As DNA, the CDR3 is TGTGCCAGCAGCTACGGACACTCTAACTATGGCTACACCTTC.

The V call is TRBV2, the J call TRBJ2-3; D uncertain. Trimming pared 6 bases from V and 4 bases from J, leaving 8 bases between. From germline, CDR1 is SNHLY and CDR2 FYNNEI. The CDR3 length is 12 residues. CDR3 in DNA: TGTGCCAGCAGGGCAGAGTCAGATACGCAGTATTTT. Encoded protein: CASRAESDTQYF.

In this sample, this clonotype turned up many times. J is TRBJ2-3 and V is TRBV9, with D perhaps given as TRBD1 or TRBD2 (5 bases each). There are 15 residues in the CDR3. CDR1 SGDLS and CDR2 YYNGEE come from the germline V gene. V shed 4 bases and J shed 3 bases, with 15 bases lying between them. CDR3 in amino acids: CASSTLGRRTDTQYF. As DNA, the CDR3 is TGTGCCAGCAGCACCTTGGGACGCCGGACAGATACGCAGTATTTT.

This clonotype was found a few times. CDR3 in amino acids: CASSLSLAGDNEQFF. The CDR3 DNA reads as TGTGCCAGCAGCTTATCATTAGCGGGGGACAATGAGCAGTTCTTC. The chain joins TRBV7-9 to TRBJ2-1; TRBD2 aligns across 9 bases. After removal of 2 bases from V and 5 bases from J, the junction contained 4 bases not matched to a gene. The germline V gene has CDR1 SEHNR and CDR2 FQNEAQ (reference sequence). The CDR3 length is 15 residues.

This clonotype was seen a handful of times. The V and J genes are TRBV27 and TRBJ2-3; TRBD1 or TRBD2 may be the D gene (5 bases each). The V gene's germline CDR1 is MNHEY and CDR2 SMNVEV (reference sequence). This CDR3 has 14 amino acids. V dropped 2 bases and J dropped 2 bases, with 8 bases sitting between them. Written as DNA, the CDR3 is TGTGCCAGCAGTTTACGGGGCCACACAGATACGCAGTATTTT. Amino acid sequence: CASSLRGHTDTQYF.

This clonotype was seen more than once but under ten times. The rearrangement joins TRBV7-2 to TRBJ2-7; D call uncertain. The CDR3 extends over 13 amino acids. Germline values: CDR1 SGHTA, CDR2 FQGNSA. V gave up 1 base and J gave up 6 bases, with 10 bases separating them. For the CDR3, the DNA is TGTGCCAGCAGCTTAGATCCTGGGTTCGAGCAGTACGTC. Translated, it gives CASSLDPGFEQYV.

This clonotype was counted a few times. The J gene is TRBJ2-1, the V gene TRBV4-3; the D is unclear. The CDR3 spans 16 residues. With 4 bases removed from V and 1 base from J, the gap between germline ends came to 14 bases. Germline V gives CDR1 LGHNA, CDR2 YSLEER. The CDR3 nucleotides are TGCGCCAGCAGCCTGAGACTGGCCCAATCCTACAATGAGCAGTTCTTC. Translating gives CASSLRLAQSYNEQFF.

V is TRBV28 and J is TRBJ2-3, with TRBD2 identical over 10 bases. Germline V gene sequence: CDR1 MDHEN, CDR2 SYDVKM. V trimming: 7 bases; J trimming: 6 bases; junction bases outside the gene matches: 4. The length of the CDR3 is 13 residues. The CDR3 bases are TGTGCCAGCACCCTAGCGGGGGTGGATACGCAGTATTTT. It translates to CASTLAGVDTQYF. Filled out from reference TRBV28 and TRBJ2-3, the complete variable domain reads DVKVTQSSRYLVKRTGEKVFLECVQDMDHENMFWYRQDPGLGLRLIYFSYDVKMKEKGDIPEGYSVSREKKERFSLILESASTNQTSMYLCASTLAGVDTQYFGPGTRLTVL.

The chain couples TRBV6-2 or TRBV6-3 to TRBJ2-3; D gene unclear. Germline CDR1 MNHEY, CDR2 SVGEGT. This CDR3 is 13 amino acids long. Trimming removed 6 bases at V and 4 bases at J, with 11 bases between. The DNA for the CDR3 is TGTGCCAGCAGCTTCCTGTTCGCAGATACGCAGTATTTT. Its protein is CASSFLFADTQYF.